These 6 T cell receptor beta chains were all obtained from the same sample, sequenced in a study of blood T cell repertoires in COVID-19. Sequenced by immunoSEQ multiplex PCR; TCRdb stores in-frame clones only, minus some. The sample contains about 100,000 clones, roughly 84% of which appear only once. The sample comprised peripheral blood. The origin of the receptors is a human donor in a cohort sampled during active COVID-19.

CDR3: CASSYSQGNYGYTF. DNA for the CDR3: TGTGCCAGCAGTTACTCGCAGGGTAACTATGGCTACACCTTC. The chain combines TRBV6-2 or TRBV6-3 with TRBJ1-2; a possible D gene is TRBD1 (5 bases). Trimming removed 0 bases from V and 1 base from J, with 6 bases in between. The germline V gene encodes CDR1 MNHEY and CDR2 SVGEGT. The length of the CDR3 is 14 residues.

The chain carries TRBV5-6 and TRBJ2-7; perhaps TRBD1 as D (6 bases). The CDR3 contains 14 residues. Germline V gene lookup returns CDR1 SGHDT and CDR2 YYEEEE. Trimming cost V 4 bases and J 2 bases, with 13 bases left between them. CDR3 sequence reads: CASSGTGFAYEQYF. In DNA, the CDR3 is TGTGCCAGCAGCGGAACAGGGTTTGCCTACGAGCAGTACTTC.

This clone appeared once. This rearrangement joins TRBV4-1 to TRBJ1-2; TRBD1 is a possible D gene (6 bases). CDR3 size: 14 residues. The germline CDR1 and CDR2 sequences are MGHRA and YSYEKL. The germline V and J ends were trimmed by 0 bases and 6 bases, with 11 bases remaining between them. CDR3 protein: CASSQEAGAHGYTF. DNA of the CDR3: TGCGCCAGCAGCCAAGAGGCGGGGGCCCATGGCTACACCTTC.

The V gene is TRBV27, the J gene TRBJ1-5, with D possibly TRBD1 on 5 matching bases. The CDR3 sequence is 15 residues long. Between the trimmed V and J ends, which lost 3 bases and 4 bases, there was a span of 13 bases. Germline loops: CDR1 MNHEY, CDR2 SMNVEV (reference sequence). DNA for the CDR3: TGTGCCAGCAGTTTTCCGGTTCGGGGGAATCAGCCCCAGCATTTT. It is translated as CASSFPVRGNQPQHF.

V and J are TRBV9 and TRBJ2-1; 8 positions agree with TRBD2. There are 15 residues in the CDR3. From germline, CDR1 is SGDLS and CDR2 YYNGEE. Trimming took 4 bases from V and 7 from J; bases not matched to a gene: 10. The CDR3, as DNA: TGTGCCAGCAGCCCCGCCGGGGGGGCCCGTAATGAGCAGTTCTTC. The encoded protein is CASSPAGGARNEQFF.

V and J are TRBV21-1 and TRBJ2-3; the table's D call of TRBD2 was not tested on the DNA. TRBV21-1 is a pseudogene segment. CDR3 length: 19 residues. CDR3 nucleotides: TGTGCCAGCAGCAAATGGCATCTAGCGGGGGGGCGGGTCACAGATACGCAGTATTTT. Translation gives CASSKWHLAGGRVTDTQYF.